Listed here are 12 T cell receptor beta chains from one sample, sequenced in a study of blood T cell repertoires in COVID-19. This table comes from immunoSEQ multiplex PCR, and its TCRdb copy is limited to in-frame clones, with some not included. Of around 72,000 clones listed, roughly 88% were seen once; the top ten hold approximately 29%. Specimen: peripheral blood. The receptors originated from a man over 45 with acute or convalescent COVID-19.

The J gene is TRBJ1-5, the V gene TRBV18; 9 nucleotides align to TRBD1. J lost 7 bases, V lost 3 bases, and 4 bases had no gene match. This CDR3 has 14 residues. Germline CDR1 and CDR2: KGHSH and LQKENI. The CDR3 DNA follows: TGTGCCAGCTCACCCGGGACAGGGCACCAGCCCCAGCATTTT. Its protein product is CASSPGTGHQPQHF.

V usage is TRBV27 and J usage is TRBJ2-7, with a weak D call TRBD1 (6 bases). Trimming left V 1 base short and J 7 bases short, with 14 bases between. This CDR3 region has 14 residues. The germline V gene has CDR1 MNHEY and CDR2 SMNVEV (reference sequence). CDR3 amino acids: CASSLFQGSEEQYF. The CDR3 bases are TGTGCCAGCAGTTTATTTCAGGGGTCGGAGGAGCAGTACTTC.

The chain uses TRBV7-6 and TRBJ2-1; 8 bases fit TRBD1. The trim removed 2 bases at V and 3 bases at J, leaving 3 bases unmatched. This CDR3 contains 15 residues. CDR1 SGHVS and CDR2 FNYEAQ come from the germline V gene. CDR3 protein: CASSLFTGGYNEQFF. As DNA, the CDR3 is TGTGCCAGCAGCTTATTCACAGGGGGCTACAATGAGCAGTTCTTC.

The chain joins TRBV9 to TRBJ2-3; no reliable D call. Germline CDR1 and CDR2: SGDLS and YYNGEE. The V and J ends lost 0 bases and 3 bases respectively, with 8 bases between them. This CDR3 is built from 14 residues. The CDR3 sequence is CASSVETRTDTQYF. CDR3 nucleotide sequence: TGTGCCAGCAGCGTAGAAACCCGGACAGATACGCAGTATTTT.

The chain employs TRBV5-1 and TRBJ2-2; TRBD1 aligns across 9 bases. Germline-derived CDR1 and CDR2 are SGHRS and YFSETQ. The junction had 7 bases not matched to a gene; V was cut back by 5 bases and J by 5 bases. This CDR3 spans 15 amino acids. DNA for the CDR3: TGCGCCAGCAGATCGGGACAGGGAAATACCGGGGAGCTGTTTTTT. Residues: CASRSGQGNTGELFF.

V is TRBV5-1 and J is TRBJ1-1; 7 positions match TRBD1. Germline-derived CDR1 and CDR2 are SGHRS and YFSETQ. The CDR3 spans 16 residues. V lost 0 bases to trimming and J lost 2 bases; unmatched junction nucleotides: 7. CDR3 in amino acids: CASSLEGTVINTEAFF. As DNA, the CDR3 is TGCGCCAGCAGCTTGGAGGGGACAGTAATTAACACTGAAGCTTTCTTT.

The chain recombines TRBV27 with TRBJ1-6; weak D call: TRBD1 (5 bases). The CDR3 contains 17 residues. Germline V lookup: CDR1 MNHEY, CDR2 SMNVEV (reference sequence). V was clipped by 4 bases and J by 7 bases, with 20 bases between them. The CDR3 protein is CASSSYDLRQRNSPLHF. For the CDR3, the DNA is TGTGCCAGCAGTTCGTACGACCTCCGACAGAGAAATTCACCCCTCCACTTT.

This clone ranks as hyperexpanded (1% or more). The chain has TRBV24-1 and TRBJ2-3; 9 nucleotides align to TRBD2. V lost 8 bases, J lost 1 base, and 3 bases stayed unmatched. This CDR3 contains 14 residues. CDR1 is KGHDR, CDR2 SFDVKD, per germline. CDR3 sequence: CATTSSGGTDTQYF. The CDR3 DNA follows: TGTGCCACCACCTCTAGCGGGGGCACAGATACGCAGTATTTT.

The chain recombines TRBV6-2 or TRBV6-3 with TRBJ2-2; D might be TRBD2 (6 bases). The length of the CDR3 is 16 residues. CDR1 is MNHEY and CDR2 is SVGEGT in the germline V gene. V was shortened by 6 bases and J by 2 bases, with 16 bases between the two germline ends. The chain's CDR3 is CASSRGGWVNTGELFF. CDR3 sequence (DNA): TGTGCCAGCAGCAGAGGAGGGTGGGTAAACACCGGGGAGCTGTTTTTT.

The V call is TRBV10-3, the J call TRBJ2-3; 9 bases match TRBD1. Looked up from germline, CDR1 is ENHRY and CDR2 is SYGVKD. The CDR3 sequence is 15 residues long. V gave up 3 bases and J gave up 2 bases; unmatched junction bases: 3. This chain's CDR3 is CAISEGTGSTDTQYF. DNA of the CDR3: TGTGCCATCAGTGAAGGGACAGGGTCCACAGATACGCAGTATTTT.

V is TRBV6-4 and J is TRBJ2-7; 7 bases agree with TRBD1. Looked up from germline, CDR1 is MRHNA and CDR2 is SNTAGT. The CDR3 covers 13 residues. Germline trimming cut 5 bases from V and 3 bases from J; bases unmatched to any gene: 4. The CDR3 DNA reads as TGTGCCAGCAGTCGGGACAGCCACTACGAGCAGTACTTC. This translates into CASSRDSHYEQYF.

The rearrangement joins TRBV7-8 to TRBJ1-5, with no clear D. The CDR3 runs to 12 residues. Trimming removed 5 bases from V and 6 bases from J, with 8 bases in between. Germline V CDR1 and CDR2: SGHVS, FQNEAQ. This CDR3 is CASSPFSQPQHF. The CDR3 DNA is TGTGCCAGCAGCCCTTTCAGTCAGCCCCAGCATTTT.